The present TCR beta chain was sequenced within a study of tumor and adjacent non-tumor tissue in lung cancer. Trimming shortened V by 7 bases and J by 8 bases, and 21 bases separated the two germline ends. CDR1 and CDR2 from the germline V gene are MNHEY and SVGEGT. This CDR3 comprises 15 residues. General study results and limits: Shorter survival was associated with higher TCR diversity in tumors. Tumor tissue had significantly higher TCR diversity than normal lung.

Three rounds of nested PCR, following a modified ARM-PCR protocol, produced the TCRbeta library. TCRdb reanalysed the multiplex PCR reads using MiXCR and keeps one entry per CDR3 protein. The data hold roughly 120,000 distinct CDR3 sequences, with about 61% observed a single time. No cell sorting was done before RNA was extracted from the tissue. The normal lung tissue was taken more than 3 cm from the tumor edge. About this clonotype itself: Its antigen remains unidentified.

The source material was distant non-tumor lung tissue. The clonotype was recovered from a man in his 60s with non-small cell lung cancer. This chain joins TRBV6-2 or TRBV6-3 and TRBJ1-5; D not resolved. The CDR3 sequence: CASNKQGGSSEPQHF. The CDR3 coding sequence is TGTGCCAGCAATAAACAAGGAGGAAGTTCTGAGCCCCAGCATTTT.